The 5 T cell receptor beta chains in this list originate from one sample, sequenced in a study of T cell repertoires and Cas9 in healthy adults. The assay was immunoSEQ multiplex PCR, and TCRdb's table has in-frame clones only and misses some. The sample yields 20,000 to 25,000 clones, roughly nine tenths seen once. Material: CD4+ effector T cells (CD127+, CD25-, CD137-, CD154-) from PBMCs; culture status not recorded. The origin of the receptors is a human donor in good health.

The chain is built from TRBV11-3 and TRBJ2-1; D may be TRBD1 or TRBD2 (6 bases each). V was trimmed by 5 bases and J by 6 bases, leaving 17 bases between them. Germline values: CDR1 SGHNT, CDR2 YENEEA. This CDR3 has 15 residues. The CDR3 DNA reads TGTGCCAGCAGCGATGGAACAGGGAGGCCCAATGAGCAGTTCTTC. This encodes CASSDGTGRPNEQFF.

This chain joins TRBV7-2 and TRBJ1-2; no reliable D call. V was trimmed by 5 bases and J by 4 bases, leaving 23 bases between them. Per the germline V gene, CDR1 is SGHTA and CDR2 is FQGNSA. The CDR3 contains 17 residues. The CDR3 spells CASSRFSGDGKTYGYTF. CDR3 sequence (DNA): TGTGCCAGCAGCCGGTTCAGCGGAGACGGAAAGACCTATGGCTACACCTTC.

The CDR3 DNA reads TGTGCCAGCTCCCTGCTTGACCGGGGTCGTACTGAAGCTTTCTTT. Encoded protein: CASSLLDRGRTEAFF. The chain couples TRBV5-5 to TRBJ1-1; D is ambiguous. Germline V lookup: CDR1 SGHKS, CDR2 YYEKEE (reference sequence). This CDR3 contains 15 residues. Trimming shortened V by 7 bases and J by 5 bases, and 21 bases separated the two germline ends.

The chain couples TRBV7-8 to TRBJ2-1, with 15 bases matching TRBD2. CDR1 is SGHVS, CDR2 FQNEAQ, per germline. V dropped 4 bases and J dropped 5; count of bases not matched to a gene: 6. The CDR3 totals 17 residues. CDR3 in DNA: TGTGCCAGCAGCTCCGGGACTAGCGGGGGGCACAACAATGAGCAGTTCTTC. Translation gives CASSSGTSGGHNNEQFF.

The chain couples TRBV19 to TRBJ2-5; 15 nucleotides line up with TRBD2. The CDR3 length is 20 residues. Germline assignment: CDR1 LNHDA and CDR2 SQIVND (reference sequence). Trimming at V came to 2 bases and at J to 5 bases, leaving 15 bases not matched to a gene. This CDR3 reads CASSIFPPGTSGGIGETQYF. The CDR3 DNA reads as TGTGCCAGTAGTATATTCCCCCCTGGGACTAGCGGGGGGATTGGTGAGACCCAGTACTTC.